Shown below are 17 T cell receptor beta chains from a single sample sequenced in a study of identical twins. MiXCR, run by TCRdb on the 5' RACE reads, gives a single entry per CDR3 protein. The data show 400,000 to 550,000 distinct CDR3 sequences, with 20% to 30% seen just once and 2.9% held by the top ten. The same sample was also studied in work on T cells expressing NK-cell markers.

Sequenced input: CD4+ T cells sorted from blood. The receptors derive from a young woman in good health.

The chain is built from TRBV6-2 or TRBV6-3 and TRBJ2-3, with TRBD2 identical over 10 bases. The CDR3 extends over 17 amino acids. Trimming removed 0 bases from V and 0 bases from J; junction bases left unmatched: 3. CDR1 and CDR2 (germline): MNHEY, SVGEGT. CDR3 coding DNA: TGTGCCAGCAGTTACTCCACTAGCGGGACAAGCACAGATACGCAGTATTTT. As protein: CASSYSTSGTSTDTQYF.

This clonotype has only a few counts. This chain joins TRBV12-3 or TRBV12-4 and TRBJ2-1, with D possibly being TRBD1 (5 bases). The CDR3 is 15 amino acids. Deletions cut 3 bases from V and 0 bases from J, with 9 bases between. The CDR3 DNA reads TGTGCCAGCAGTTTGAGACAGAGCTCCTACAATGAGCAGTTCTTC. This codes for CASSLRQSSYNEQFF.

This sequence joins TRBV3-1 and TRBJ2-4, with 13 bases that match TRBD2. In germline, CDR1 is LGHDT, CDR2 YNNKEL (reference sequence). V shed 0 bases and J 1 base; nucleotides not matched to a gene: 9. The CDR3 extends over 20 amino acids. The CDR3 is CASSQDLLAGGPVAKNIQYF. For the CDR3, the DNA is TGTGCCAGCAGCCAAGACCTACTAGCGGGGGGGCCGGTGGCCAAAAACATTCAGTACTTC.

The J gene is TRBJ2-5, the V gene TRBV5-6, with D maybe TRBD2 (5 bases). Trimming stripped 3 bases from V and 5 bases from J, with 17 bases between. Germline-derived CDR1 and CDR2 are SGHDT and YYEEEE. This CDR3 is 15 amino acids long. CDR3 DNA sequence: TGTGCCAGCAGCTCCCCTAACGGGGTTTGGGAGACCCAGTACTTC. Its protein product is CASSSPNGVWETQYF.

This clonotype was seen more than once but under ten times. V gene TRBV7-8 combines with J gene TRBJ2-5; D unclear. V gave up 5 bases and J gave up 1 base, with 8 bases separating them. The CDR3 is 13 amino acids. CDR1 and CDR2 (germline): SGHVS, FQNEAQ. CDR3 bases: TGTGCCAGCAGCAAACTTATCCAAGAGACCCAGTACTTC. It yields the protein CASSKLIQETQYF.

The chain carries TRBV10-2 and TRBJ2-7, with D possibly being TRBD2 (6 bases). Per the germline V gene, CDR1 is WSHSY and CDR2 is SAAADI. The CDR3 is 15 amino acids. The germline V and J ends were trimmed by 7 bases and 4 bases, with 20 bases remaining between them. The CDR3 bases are TGCGCCAGCAAACTTCGGGACTCCAGACAGTACGAGCAGTACTTC. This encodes CASKLRDSRQYEQYF.

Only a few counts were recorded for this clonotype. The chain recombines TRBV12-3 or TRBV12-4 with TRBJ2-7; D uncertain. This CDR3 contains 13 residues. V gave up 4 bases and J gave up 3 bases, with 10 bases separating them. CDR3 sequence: CASSSRALYEQYF. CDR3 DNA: TGTGCCAGCAGTTCAAGGGCTCTCTACGAGCAGTACTTC.

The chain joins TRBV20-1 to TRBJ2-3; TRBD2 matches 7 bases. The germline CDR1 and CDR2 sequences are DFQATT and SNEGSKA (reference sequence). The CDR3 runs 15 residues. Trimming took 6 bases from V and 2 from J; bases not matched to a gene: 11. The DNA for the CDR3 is TGCAGTGCCACCAGGCTGGGACTAACCACAGATACGCAGTATTTT. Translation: CSATRLGLTTDTQYF.

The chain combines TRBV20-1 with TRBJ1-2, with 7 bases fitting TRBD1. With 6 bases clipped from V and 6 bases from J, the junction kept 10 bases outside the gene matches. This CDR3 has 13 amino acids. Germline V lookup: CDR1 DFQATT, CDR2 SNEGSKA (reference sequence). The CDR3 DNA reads TGCAGTGCCATGGGACAGAACTCCGATGGCTACACCTTC. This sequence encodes CSAMGQNSDGYTF.

The CDR3 region is CASSEGSGDHNEQFF. In DNA, the CDR3 is TGTGCCAGCAGTGAGGGGTCCGGGGACCACAATGAGCAGTTCTTC. The gene calls are TRBV2 and TRBJ2-1, with D perhaps given as TRBD1 or TRBD2 (5 bases each). The CDR3 runs to 15 residues. The V end lost 3 bases, the J end lost 5 bases, and 14 bases lay between the germline ends. Germline CDR1 is SNHLY and CDR2 is FYNNEI.

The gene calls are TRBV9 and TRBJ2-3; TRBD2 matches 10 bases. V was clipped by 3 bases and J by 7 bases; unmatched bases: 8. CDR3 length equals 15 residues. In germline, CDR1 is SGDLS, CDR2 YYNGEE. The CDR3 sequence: CASSAIAGGPYTQYF. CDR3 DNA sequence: TGTGCCAGCAGCGCTATAGCGGGAGGCCCATATACGCAGTATTTT.

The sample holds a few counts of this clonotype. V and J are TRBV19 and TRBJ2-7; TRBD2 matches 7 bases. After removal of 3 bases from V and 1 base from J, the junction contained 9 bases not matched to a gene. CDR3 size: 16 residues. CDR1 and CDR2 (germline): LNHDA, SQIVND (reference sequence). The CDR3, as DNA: TGTGCCAGTAGTATTGTTGCGGGAGCGGAATCCTACGAGCAGTACTTC. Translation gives CASSIVAGAESYEQYF.

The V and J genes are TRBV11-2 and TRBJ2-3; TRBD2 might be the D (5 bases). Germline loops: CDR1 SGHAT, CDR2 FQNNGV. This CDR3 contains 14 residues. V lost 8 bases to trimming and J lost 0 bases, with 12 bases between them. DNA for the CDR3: TGTGCCAGCGGGAGACTTTCTAGCACAGATACGCAGTATTTT. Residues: CASGRLSSTDTQYF.

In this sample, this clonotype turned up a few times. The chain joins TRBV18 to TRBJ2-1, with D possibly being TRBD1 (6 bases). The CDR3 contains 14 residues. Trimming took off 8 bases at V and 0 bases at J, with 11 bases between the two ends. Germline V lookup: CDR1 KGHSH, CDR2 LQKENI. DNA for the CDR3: TGTGCCAGCAAGGACAGCTCCTCCTACAATGAGCAGTTCTTC. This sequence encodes CASKDSSSYNEQFF.

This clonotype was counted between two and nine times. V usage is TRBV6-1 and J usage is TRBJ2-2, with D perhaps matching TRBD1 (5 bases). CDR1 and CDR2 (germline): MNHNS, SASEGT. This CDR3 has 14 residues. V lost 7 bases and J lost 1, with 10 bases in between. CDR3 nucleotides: TGTGCCAGCACCCCCAGGGTGAACACCGGGGAGCTGTTTTTT. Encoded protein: CASTPRVNTGELFF.

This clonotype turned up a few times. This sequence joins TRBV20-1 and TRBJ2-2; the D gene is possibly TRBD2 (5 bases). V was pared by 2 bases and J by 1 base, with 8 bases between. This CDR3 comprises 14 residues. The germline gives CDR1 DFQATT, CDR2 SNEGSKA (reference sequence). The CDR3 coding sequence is TGCAGTGCTAGATCCAGCGGGAACACCGGGGAGCTGTTTTTT. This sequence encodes CSARSSGNTGELFF.

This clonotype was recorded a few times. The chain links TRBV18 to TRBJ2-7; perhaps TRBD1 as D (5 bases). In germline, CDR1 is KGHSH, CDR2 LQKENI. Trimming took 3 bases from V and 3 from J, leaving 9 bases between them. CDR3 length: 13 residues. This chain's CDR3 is CASSPQGGYEQYF. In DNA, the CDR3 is TGTGCCAGCTCACCGCAGGGCGGCTACGAGCAGTACTTC.